A single sample is the source of the 25 T cell receptor beta chains below, sequenced in a study of T cells in Graves' hyperthyroidism and ophthalmopathy. TCR beta CDR3 sequences were amplified from RNA transcripts. First-round RT-PCR with HTBI primers amplified the TCR CDR3 region. Using its own MiXCR run on the multiplex PCR reads, TCRdb lists one record per CDR3 protein. The data contain about 350,000 distinct CDR3 sequences, less than 20% of them seen just once; the ten biggest clones take up about 16%. Sequenced sample: blood. These receptors were taken from a woman aged 35 to 49 with Graves' ophthalmopathy.

The chain has TRBV6-5 and TRBJ1-2; 7 bases map to TRBD1. The CDR3 loop spans 14 amino acids. Trimming took 4 bases from V and 3 from J; bases not matched to a gene: 5. Germline CDR1 MNHEY, CDR2 SVGAGI. CDR3 residues: CASSSTGSYYGYTF. In DNA form, the CDR3 reads TGTGCCAGCAGTTCGACAGGGAGTTACTATGGCTACACCTTC.

At least ten counts were recorded for this clonotype. The gene calls are TRBV5-1 and TRBJ2-7; 11 bases agree with TRBD2. CDR1 SGHRS and CDR2 YFSETQ come from the germline V gene. Trimming removed 3 bases from V and 4 bases from J; junction bases left unmatched: 6. The length of the CDR3 is 15 residues. The CDR3 region has the DNA TGCGCCAGCAGCTCGGTAGCGGGAGGGCCGTACGAGCAGTACTTC. Its protein product is CASSSVAGGPYEQYF. The variable domain in full, with the rest retrieved from reference TRBV5-1 and TRBJ2-7, is KAGVTQTPRYLIKTRGQQVTLSCSPISGHRSVSWYQQTPGQGLQFLFEYFSETQRNKGNFPGRFSGRQFSNSRSEMNVSTLELGDSALYLCASSSVAGGPYEQYFGPGTRLTVT.

Here the CDR3 reads CASTGVGMNQPQHF. The CDR3 nucleotides are TGTGCCAGCACCGGAGTGGGGATGAATCAGCCCCAGCATTTT. The J gene is TRBJ1-5, the V gene TRBV6-1; D gene ambiguous. Between the trimmed V and J ends, which lost 7 bases and 4 bases, there was a span of 14 bases. The CDR3 contains 14 residues. The germline V gene has CDR1 MNHNS and CDR2 SASEGT.

The V call is TRBV5-1, the J call TRBJ2-7; D might be TRBD1 or TRBD2, each matching 6 bases. From germline, CDR1 is SGHRS and CDR2 YFSETQ. The length of the CDR3 is 16 residues. V was pared by 4 bases and J by 6 bases, with 23 bases between. CDR3 loop: CASSPRLAVEGGEQYF. CDR3 DNA sequence: TGCGCCAGCAGCCCCCGGCTCGCGGTGGAGGGGGGCGAGCAGTACTTC.

V gene TRBV6-5 combines with J gene TRBJ2-5; 12 bases are shared with TRBD2. CDR1 MNHEY and CDR2 SVGAGI come from the germline V gene. The V gene end was trimmed by 7 bases and the J gene end by 5 bases; junction bases not matched to a gene: 8. The CDR3 covers 15 residues. The DNA for the CDR3 is TGTGCCAGCATTTTACTAGCGGGAGGAATGGAGACCCAGTACTTC. Protein sequence: CASILLAGGMETQYF.

This clonotype was seen at least ten times. J is TRBJ1-2 and V is TRBV20-1; D is uncertain. The CDR3 is 13 residues long. The germline V gene has CDR1 DFQATT and CDR2 SNEGSKA (reference sequence). The ends were cut back, 0 bases at V and 8 bases at J, with 13 bases in the middle. CDR3 coding DNA: TGCAGTGCTAGAGATGGGAGGCCCCGGGGCTACACCTTC. Its protein is CSARDGRPRGYTF.

The table lists this clonotype with many counts. This chain joins TRBV6-1 and TRBJ1-1; 9 bases match TRBD1. In germline, CDR1 is MNHNS, CDR2 SASEGT. The CDR3 runs 18 residues. The ends lost 4 bases at V and 4 bases at J; junction bases unmatched: 16. In nucleotides, the CDR3 is TGTGCCAGCAGTGGATTTGGACAGGGGAGAGGAGGACTCACTGAAGCTTTCTTT. Encoded protein: CASSGFGQGRGGLTEAFF.

Ten or more counts support this clonotype. The V gene is TRBV24-1, the J gene TRBJ1-2; TRBD1 aligns across 7 bases. The CDR3 extends over 20 amino acids. CDR1 and CDR2 from the germline V gene are KGHDR and SFDVKD. Trimming removed 1 base from V and 0 bases from J; junction bases left unmatched: 16. CDR3 protein: CATSDFEWYTGAPANYGYTF. The CDR3, as DNA: TGTGCCACCAGTGATTTCGAGTGGTATACAGGGGCCCCAGCTAACTATGGCTACACCTTC.

V usage is TRBV6-1 and J usage is TRBJ1-3, with TRBD1 as a possible D gene (5 bases). Germline V gene data show CDR1 as MNHNS and CDR2 as SASEGT. This CDR3 contains 14 residues. V lost 8 bases and J lost 0, with 11 bases in between. The CDR3 here is CASCGHPSGNTIYF. CDR3 bases: TGTGCCAGCTGCGGACACCCCTCTGGAAACACCATATATTTT.

This clonotype was picked up many times. The V gene is TRBV19, the J gene TRBJ1-5; TRBD1 might be the D (6 bases). Trimming took off 3 bases at V and 5 bases at J, with 20 bases between the two ends. The CDR3 totals 17 residues. Germline CDR1 LNHDA, CDR2 SQIVND (reference sequence). The CDR3 here is CASSMARGIRGDQPQHF. The CDR3 DNA is TGTGCCAGTAGTATGGCAAGGGGGATAAGGGGAGATCAGCCCCAGCATTTT.

This clonotype was detected a few times. One junction end does not reproduce the germline sequence, and a read error may be involved. V usage is TRBV20-1 and J usage is TRBJ2-2; 12 nucleotides align to TRBD2. This CDR3 is built from 16 residues. Germline V gene data show CDR1 as DFQATT and CDR2 as SNEGSKA (reference sequence). The chain's CDR3 is CSAITSSGRATGELFF. In DNA form, the CDR3 reads TGCAGCGCTATTACATCTAGCGGGAGGGCAACCGGGGAGCTGTTTTTT.

This clonotype has a count of ten or more. This rearrangement joins TRBV6-5 to TRBJ1-2; D is possibly TRBD1 (5 bases). Per germline, CDR1 MNHEY and CDR2 SVGAGI. V dropped 0 bases and J dropped 8 bases, with 16 bases sitting between them. CDR3 length: 15 amino acids. CDR3 coding DNA: TGTGCCAGCAGTTACTCGTTGGGGAGGGGATCCGGCTACACCTTC. Encoded protein: CASSYSLGRGSGYTF.

This clonotype showed up many times. The gene calls are TRBV11-2 and TRBJ1-1, with 7 nucleotides matching TRBD1. With 4 bases clipped from V and 8 bases from J, the junction kept 4 bases outside the gene matches. Germline CDR1 is SGHAT and CDR2 is FQNNGV. The CDR3 extends over 12 amino acids. CDR3 nucleotides: TGTGCCAGCAGCTCGGGACAGACGGAAGCTTTCTTT. Its translation: CASSSGQTEAFF.

The table lists this clonotype with many counts. The chain carries TRBV25-1 and TRBJ1-5; maybe TRBD1 (5 bases). Germline V gene data show CDR1 as MGHDK and CDR2 as SYGVNS. Trimming left V 2 bases short and J 9 bases short, with 5 bases between. This CDR3 has 11 residues. CDR3 region: CASSEGGPQHF. The CDR3 nucleotides are TGTGCCAGCAGTGAAGGGGGGCCCCAGCATTTT.

This sequence joins TRBV12-3 or TRBV12-4 and TRBJ2-7; no clear D. This CDR3 contains 13 residues. Trimming removed 3 bases at V and 3 bases at J, with 9 bases between. DNA for the CDR3: TGTGCCAGCAGTTTGACCCCGATCTACGAGCAGTACTTC. Translating gives CASSLTPIYEQYF.

This clonotype was counted ten times or more. The chain uses TRBV29-1 and TRBJ2-2; possible D gene TRBD1, 5 bases. CDR3 size: 15 residues. CDR1 and CDR2 (germline): SQVTM, ANQGSEA. The CDR3, as DNA: TGCACCCAAATACCGACAGTTATTAACACCGGGGAGCTGTTTTTT. Amino acid sequence: CTQIPTVINTGELFF.

V and J are TRBV12-3 or TRBV12-4 and TRBJ1-5, with D uncertain. The CDR3 sequence is 15 residues long. The V end was cut by 2 bases, the J end by 6 bases, with 14 bases between. CDR3 sequence reads: CASSLSGIGVQPQHF. In DNA, the CDR3 is TGTGCCAGCAGTTTAAGCGGGATCGGGGTTCAGCCCCAGCATTTT.

This clonotype was detected ten times or more. The chain employs TRBV6-5 and TRBJ2-2; a possible D gene is TRBD2 (5 bases). The ends were cut back, 6 bases at V and 5 bases at J, with 13 bases in the middle. The CDR3 consists of 14 residues. Germline assignment: CDR1 MNHEY and CDR2 SVGAGI. This CDR3 reads CASRYRTGTGELFF. The CDR3 DNA reads TGTGCCAGCAGATACCGGACGGGGACCGGGGAGCTGTTTTTT.

This clonotype showed up many times. V gene TRBV6-1 combines with J gene TRBJ2-7; D call uncertain. Germline V CDR1 and CDR2: MNHNS, SASEGT. CDR3 length equals 13 residues. V was pared by 5 bases and J by 3 bases, with 11 bases between. The CDR3 DNA reads as TGTGCCAGCAGTCATCAGGAGTACTACGAGCAGTACTTC. Translated, it gives CASSHQEYYEQYF.

The table lists this clonotype with many counts. This rearrangement joins TRBV30 to TRBJ1-1; a possible D gene is TRBD1 (5 bases). Per the germline V gene, CDR1 is GTSNPN and CDR2 is SVGIG (reference sequence). V lost 3 bases to trimming and J lost 1 base, with 15 bases between them. CDR3 size: 15 residues. CDR3 sequence: CAWRPSGPSNTEAFF. The CDR3 coding sequence is TGTGCCTGGAGACCTTCGGGACCCTCGAACACTGAAGCTTTCTTT.

This clonotype was observed a handful of times. The chain has TRBV6-1 and TRBJ2-7; 8 bases are a match to TRBD2. The germline gives CDR1 MNHNS, CDR2 SASEGT. CDR3 length: 13 amino acids. V shed 7 bases and J 3 bases; nucleotides not matched to a gene: 5. The chain's CDR3 is CASTRSGVYEQYF. In nucleotides, the CDR3 is TGTGCCAGCACTCGTAGCGGGGTCTACGAGCAGTACTTC.

V is TRBV12-3 or TRBV12-4 and J is TRBJ1-5; D is undetermined. The CDR3 length is 15 residues. V was cut by 3 bases and J by 1 base, with 10 bases left in between. In nucleotides, the CDR3 is TGTGCCAGCAGTTTGTACACGCAGAGCAATCAGCCCCAGCATTTT. It yields the protein CASSLYTQSNQPQHF.

This clonotype was seen many times. Possible read error: a much larger clone is one base away. The genes are TRBV6-5 and TRBJ2-7; 12 bases are a match to TRBD2. The trim removed 2 bases at V and 2 bases at J, leaving 1 base unmatched. The CDR3 sequence is 15 residues long. CDR1 is MNHEY, CDR2 SVGAGI, per germline. CDR3 sequence (DNA): TGTGCCAGCAGTTACCGGACTAGCGGGACCTACGAGCAGTACTTC. This encodes CASSYRTSGTYEQYF.

This clonotype showed up many times. The genes are TRBV4-1 and TRBJ2-5; 7 bases align to TRBD2. V dropped 0 bases and J dropped 4; count of bases not matched to a gene: 8. Germline CDR1 MGHRA, CDR2 YSYEKL. This CDR3 is 16 amino acids long. This chain's CDR3 is CASSQDPASGRETQYF. CDR3 sequence (DNA): TGCGCCAGCAGCCAAGATCCGGCTAGCGGAAGAGAGACCCAGTACTTC.

This clonotype was seen ten or more times. The junction shows a germline mismatch at one end, possibly a read error. The V and J genes are TRBV11-1 and TRBJ2-7; 7 bases agree with TRBD2. Germline loops: CDR1 SGHAT, CDR2 FQDESV (reference sequence). The CDR3 is made up of 17 amino acids. CDR3 protein: CASSWPRGGRSSNEQYF. The CDR3 region has the DNA TGTGCCAGCAGCTGGCCTCGCGGCGGGAGAAGCTCCAACGAGCAGTACTTC. Together with reference TRBV11-1 and TRBJ2-7, the CDR3 gives the full variable domain: EAEVAQSPRYKITEKSQAVAFWCDPISGHATLYWYRQILGQGPELLVQFQDESVVDDSQLPKDRFSAERLKGVDSTLKIQPAELGDSAMYLCASSWPRGGRSSNEQYFGPGTRLTVT.